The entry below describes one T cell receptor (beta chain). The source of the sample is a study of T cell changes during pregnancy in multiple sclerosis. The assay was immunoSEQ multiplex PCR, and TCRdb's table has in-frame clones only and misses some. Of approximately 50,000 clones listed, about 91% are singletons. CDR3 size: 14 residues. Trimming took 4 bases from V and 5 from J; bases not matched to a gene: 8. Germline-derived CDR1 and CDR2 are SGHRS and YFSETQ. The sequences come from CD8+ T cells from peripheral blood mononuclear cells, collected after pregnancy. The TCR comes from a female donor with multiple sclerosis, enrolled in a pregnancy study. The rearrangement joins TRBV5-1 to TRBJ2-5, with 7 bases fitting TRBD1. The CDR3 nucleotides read TGCGCCAGCAGCCAGACCAGGGGGTTGGAGACCCAGTACTTC. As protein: CASSQTRGLETQYF.